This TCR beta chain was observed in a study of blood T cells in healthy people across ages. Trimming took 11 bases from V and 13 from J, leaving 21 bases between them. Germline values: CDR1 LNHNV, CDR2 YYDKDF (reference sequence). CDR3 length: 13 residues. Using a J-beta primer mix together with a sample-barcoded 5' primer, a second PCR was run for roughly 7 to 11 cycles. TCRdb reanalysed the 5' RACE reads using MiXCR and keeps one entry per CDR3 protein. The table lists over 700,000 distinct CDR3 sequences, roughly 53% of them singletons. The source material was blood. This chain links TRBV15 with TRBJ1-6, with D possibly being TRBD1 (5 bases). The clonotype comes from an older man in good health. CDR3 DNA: TGTGCCGCCACCGCAGACAGTCGACTTCCCCTCCACTTT. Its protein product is CAATADSRLPLHF.